These 29 T cell receptor beta chains were sequenced from one sample in a study of radiotherapy plus CTLA-4 blockade in lung cancer. Repertoires were generated with immunoSEQ multiplex PCR, while TCRdb's copy carries only in-frame clones and drops some. The profile covers approximately 40,000 clones, with 77% appearing a single time and approximately 2.4% taken by the ten largest. Source: peripheral blood, taken from a patient treated with radiotherapy plus ipilimumab. The source of these receptors is a human donor with non-small cell lung cancer whose response to radiotherapy plus ipilimumab could not be evaluated.

The chain couples TRBV5-1 to TRBJ1-6; 11 bases agree with TRBD1. The ends lost 2 bases at V and 9 bases at J; junction bases unmatched: 7. This CDR3 region has 16 residues. Germline V gene sequence: CDR1 SGHRS, CDR2 YFSETQ. The CDR3 here is CASSFGSGQGVSPLHF. CDR3 in DNA: TGCGCCAGCAGCTTTGGCTCGGGACAGGGGGTTTCACCCCTCCACTTT. Together with reference TRBV5-1 and TRBJ1-6, the CDR3 gives the full variable domain: KAGVTQTPRYLIKTRGQQVTLSCSPISGHRSVSWYQQTPGQGLQFLFEYFSETQRNKGNFPGRFSGRQFSNSRSEMNVSTLELGDSALYLCASSFGSGQGVSPLHFGNGTRLTVT.

The V gene is TRBV18, the J gene TRBJ2-3; possible D gene TRBD1, 6 bases. With 4 bases removed from V and 0 bases from J, the gap between germline ends came to 8 bases. Per germline, CDR1 KGHSH and CDR2 LQKENI. This CDR3 contains 14 residues. CDR3 residues: CASSQGGSTDTQYF. The CDR3 DNA is TGTGCCAGCTCACAAGGGGGTAGCACAGATACGCAGTATTTT.

V and J are TRBV28 and TRBJ1-4; 7 bases map to TRBD1. V shed 11 bases, J shed 4 bases, and the junction held 7 bases outside the gene matches. CDR1 and CDR2 (germline): MDHEN, SYDVKM. The CDR3 consists of 13 residues. CDR3 in amino acids: CAARRDSNEKLFF. The CDR3 nucleotides are TGTGCCGCCCGCCGGGACAGTAATGAAAAACTGTTTTTT.

The rearrangement joins TRBV28 to TRBJ2-7, with TRBD1 matching over 8 bases. V dropped 6 bases and J dropped 2; count of bases not matched to a gene: 9. CDR3 length: 15 amino acids. Germline loops: CDR1 MDHEN, CDR2 SYDVKM. CDR3 sequence: CASSITGTGAYEQYF. In nucleotides, the CDR3 is TGTGCCAGCAGCATTACCGGGACAGGAGCCTACGAGCAGTACTTC.

CDR3 protein: CASSGLAGESGELFF. CDR3 nucleotide sequence: TGTGCCAGCAGCGGACTAGCGGGAGAATCCGGGGAGCTGTTTTTT. J is TRBJ2-2 and V is TRBV9, with 12 bases aligning to TRBD2. This CDR3 region has 15 residues. V shed 3 bases and J 6 bases; nucleotides not matched to a gene: 3. Per the germline V gene, CDR1 is SGDLS and CDR2 is YYNGEE. The entire variable domain, with the rest obtained from reference TRBV9 and TRBJ2-2, is as follows: DSGVTQTPKHLITATGQRVTLRCSPRSGDLSVYWYQQSLDQGLQFLIQYYNGEERAKGNILERFSAQQFPDLHSELNLSSLELGDSALYFCASSGLAGESGELFFGEGSRLTVL.

The chain has TRBV19 and TRBJ2-1; 9 nucleotides agree with TRBD2. CDR3 length: 13 residues. Per germline, CDR1 LNHDA and CDR2 SQIVND (reference sequence). The CDR3 loop reads CGSRGGSYNEQFF. CDR3 nucleotides: TGTGGATCGCGGGGGGGTTCCTACAATGAGCAGTTCTTC.

As regards this clone: In the same sample, other DNA sequences code for this CDR3. V gene TRBV18 combines with J gene TRBJ2-3, with D unclear. Deletions cut 0 bases from V and 3 bases from J, with 4 bases between. The CDR3 length is 13 residues. Per germline, CDR1 KGHSH and CDR2 LQKENI. The CDR3 sequence is CASSPPSTDTQYF. Written as DNA, the CDR3 is TGTGCCAGCTCACCACCGAGTACAGATACGCAGTATTTT.

This chain connects TRBV5-1 to TRBJ1-4; D is uncertain. Germline V gives CDR1 SGHRS, CDR2 YFSETQ. Trimming took 4 bases from V and 0 from J, leaving 7 bases between them. The CDR3 loop spans 14 amino acids. CDR3 bases: TGCGCCAGCAGCCCAGCGGCAACTAATGAAAAACTGTTTTTT. The encoded protein is CASSPAATNEKLFF.

The chain has TRBV9 and TRBJ1-1, with TRBD1 as a possible D gene (6 bases). Germline assignment: CDR1 SGDLS and CDR2 YYNGEE. There are 16 residues in the CDR3. V dropped 3 bases and J dropped 4 bases, with 19 bases sitting between them. CDR3 sequence reads: CASSEIGGGASTEAFF. The CDR3 nucleotides read TGTGCCAGCAGCGAAATTGGCGGGGGGGCCAGCACTGAAGCTTTCTTT. Full variable domain (missing parts from reference TRBV9 and TRBJ1-1): DSGVTQTPKHLITATGQRVTLRCSPRSGDLSVYWYQQSLDQGLQFLIQYYNGEERAKGNILERFSAQQFPDLHSELNLSSLELGDSALYFCASSEIGGGASTEAFFGQGTRLTVV.

This chain connects TRBV11-1 to TRBJ2-7; the D gene is possibly TRBD2 (6 bases). In germline, CDR1 is SGHAT, CDR2 FQDESV (reference sequence). V was shortened by 4 bases and J by 2 bases, with 12 bases between the two germline ends. This CDR3 contains 14 residues. The CDR3 sequence is CASSWTEGAYEQYF. The CDR3 DNA sequence: TGTGCCAGCAGCTGGACGGAGGGCGCCTACGAGCAGTACTTC. Using reference TRBV11-1 and TRBJ2-7 for the parts outside the CDR3, the full variable domain is EAEVAQSPRYKITEKSQAVAFWCDPISGHATLYWYRQILGQGPELLVQFQDESVVDDSQLPKDRFSAERLKGVDSTLKIQPAELGDSAMYLCASSWTEGAYEQYFGPGTRLTVT.

The chain couples TRBV18 to TRBJ1-5, with 7 bases aligning to TRBD1. The ends lost 4 bases at V and 5 bases at J; junction bases unmatched: 5. The CDR3 loop spans 14 amino acids. Germline CDR1 KGHSH, CDR2 LQKENI. DNA of the CDR3: TGTGCCAGCTCACTCTTTGACAGGGATCAGCCCCAGCATTTT. Residues: CASSLFDRDQPQHF.

The chain's CDR3 is CASNQGNTGELFF. The DNA for the CDR3 is TGTGCCAGCAATCAGGGGAACACCGGGGAGCTGTTTTTT. The chain joins TRBV2 to TRBJ2-2; D perhaps matches TRBD1 (5 bases). Germline-derived CDR1 and CDR2 are SNHLY and FYNNEI. This CDR3 comprises 13 residues. Trimming removed 7 bases at V and 1 base at J, with 7 bases between.

This clone occurred once. The chain joins TRBV28 to TRBJ1-2; TRBD1 aligns across 9 bases. V shed 4 bases, J shed 5 bases, and the junction held 8 bases outside the gene matches. CDR3 length: 15 amino acids. Germline values: CDR1 MDHEN, CDR2 SYDVKM. The CDR3 nucleotides are TGTGCCAGCAGTTCCCGCGGGACAGGGAGGTATGGCTACACCTTC. Amino acid sequence: CASSSRGTGRYGYTF.

The chain employs TRBV28 and TRBJ2-1, with 9 bases matching TRBD2. There are 16 residues in the CDR3. V lost 5 bases and J lost 8; bases outside the gene matches: 13. Germline V lookup: CDR1 MDHEN, CDR2 SYDVKM. CDR3 bases: TGTGCCAGCAGTCCCGGAGGAGCGGGAGGATACGATGAGCAGTTCTTC. Translated, it gives CASSPGGAGGYDEQFF. Together with reference TRBV28 and TRBJ2-1, the CDR3 gives the full variable domain: DVKVTQSSRYLVKRTGEKVFLECVQDMDHENMFWYRQDPGLGLRLIYFSYDVKMKEKGDIPEGYSVSREKKERFSLILESASTNQTSMYLCASSPGGAGGYDEQFFGPGTRLTVL.

CDR3 residues: CASSTGRGRSSYEQYF. CDR3 nucleotide sequence: TGTGCCAGCAGTACGGGGAGGGGTAGGAGCTCCTACGAGCAGTACTTC. This chain connects TRBV28 to TRBJ2-7; 7 nucleotides align to TRBD2. Germline V gene data show CDR1 as MDHEN and CDR2 as SYDVKM. V lost 5 bases, J lost 0 bases, and 10 bases stayed unmatched. CDR3 length: 16 amino acids.

This chain uses TRBV19 with TRBJ2-1; 14 bases are a match to TRBD2. The length of the CDR3 is 15 residues. Trimming at V came to 3 bases and at J to 7 bases, leaving 2 bases not matched to a gene. Germline V gene lookup returns CDR1 LNHDA and CDR2 SQIVND (reference sequence). CDR3 DNA: TGTGCCAGTAGTATTGGACTAGCGGGAGGAAATGAGCAGTTCTTC. This sequence encodes CASSIGLAGGNEQFF.

This chain connects TRBV5-1 to TRBJ2-2; D gene uncertain. CDR3 length equals 15 residues. CDR1 is SGHRS and CDR2 is YFSETQ in the germline V gene. V lost 2 bases, J lost 6 bases, and 14 bases lay in between. CDR3: CASSFSPTKSGELFF. The CDR3 DNA sequence: TGCGCCAGCAGCTTTAGTCCTACCAAGTCCGGGGAGCTGTTTTTT.

The rearrangement links TRBV5-4 to TRBJ2-5; D is undetermined. The V end lost 7 bases, the J end lost 0 bases, and 7 bases lay between the germline ends. Per germline, CDR1 SGHNT and CDR2 YYREEE (reference sequence). The CDR3 is made up of 12 amino acids. The CDR3 nucleotides read TGTGCCAGCGGAGTCAACCAAGAGACCCAGTACTTC. Its translation: CASGVNQETQYF.

The chain links TRBV6-1 to TRBJ2-7; 15 bases map to TRBD2. The CDR3 spans 13 residues. Trimming cost V 8 bases and J 4 bases; bases outside gene matches: 0. CDR1 MNHNS and CDR2 SASEGT come from the germline V gene. This CDR3 is CASGTSGRYEQYF. The DNA of the CDR3 is TGTGCCAGCGGGACTAGCGGGAGGTACGAGCAGTACTTC.

The chain links TRBV7-6 to TRBJ2-5; 7 nucleotides agree with TRBD1. Unmatched junction bases numbered 7, after V lost 4 bases and J lost 2 bases. CDR3 length: 15 residues. Germline V gene sequence: CDR1 SGHVS, CDR2 FNYEAQ. The CDR3 DNA reads as TGTGCCAGCAGCTCCCCGGGCAGGGGGCAAGAGACCCAGTACTTC. Its protein is CASSSPGRGQETQYF.

The J gene is TRBJ2-5, the V gene TRBV5-4, with D possibly matching TRBD2 (5 bases). The germline V and J ends were trimmed by 4 bases and 5 bases, with 12 bases remaining between them. Germline lookup yields CDR1 SGHNT and CDR2 YYREEE (reference sequence). CDR3 length: 13 amino acids. The CDR3 spells CASSGRGRETQYF. The CDR3 coding sequence is TGTGCCAGCAGCGGACGGGGAAGGGAGACCCAGTACTTC.

The chain has TRBV7-8 and TRBJ1-3; tentatively, D is TRBD1 (6 bases). This CDR3 region has 17 residues. Germline V gene sequence: CDR1 SGHVS, CDR2 FQNEAQ. Deletions cut 1 base from V and 0 bases from J, with 13 bases between. DNA of the CDR3: TGTGCCAGCAGCTTAGACGGGACACTTAACTCTGGAAACACCATATATTTT. Its protein is CASSLDGTLNSGNTIYF.

This rearrangement joins TRBV18 to TRBJ2-2; tentative D call: TRBD2 (6 bases). The V end lost 2 bases, the J end lost 3 bases, and 7 bases lay between the germline ends. From germline, CDR1 is KGHSH and CDR2 LQKENI. This CDR3 is built from 14 residues. DNA of the CDR3: TGTGCCAGCTCACCAGGAGGGTACACCGGGGAGCTGTTTTTT. This gives the protein CASSPGGYTGELFF. The variable domain in full, completed from reference TRBV18 and TRBJ2-2, reads NAGVMQNPRHLVRRRGQEARLRCSPMKGHSHVYWYRQLPEEGLKFMVYLQKENIIDESGMPKERFSAEFPKEGPSILRIQQVVRGDSAAYFCASSPGGYTGELFFGEGSRLTVL.

The chain uses TRBV28 and TRBJ2-1; no clear D gene. CDR1 MDHEN and CDR2 SYDVKM come from the germline V gene. The CDR3 has 15 residues. The V end was cut by 3 bases, the J end by 0 bases, with 9 bases between. The DNA of the CDR3 is TGTGCCAGCAGTTTCCGCGGTTACTCCTACAATGAGCAGTTCTTC. Its protein product is CASSFRGYSYNEQFF.

The V and J genes are TRBV4-2 and TRBJ2-5, with a possible D match to TRBD1 (6 bases). The CDR3 has 13 amino acids. Trimming pared 4 bases from V and 7 bases from J, leaving 13 bases between. CDR1 is LGHNA, CDR2 YNFKEQ, per germline. CDR3 DNA: TGTGCCAGCAGCCCATACAGGGACGGGACCCAGTACTTC. This gives the protein CASSPYRDGTQYF.

This chain uses TRBV9 with TRBJ1-5, with 7 bases identical to TRBD1. The CDR3 length is 15 residues. V gave up 4 bases and J gave up 3 bases; unmatched junction bases: 7. From germline, CDR1 is SGDLS and CDR2 YYNGEE. The CDR3, as DNA: TGTGCCAGCAGCCCCCAGGGGGAGGTCAATCAGCCCCAGCATTTT. Its protein is CASSPQGEVNQPQHF.

This clone was found a few times. This chain links TRBV2 with TRBJ2-1, with TRBD2 identical over 8 bases. The CDR3 extends over 15 amino acids. V lost 3 bases and J lost 4; bases outside the gene matches: 5. The V gene's germline CDR1 is SNHLY and CDR2 FYNNEI. CDR3 residues: CASSEAGGQYNEQFF. CDR3 bases: TGTGCCAGCAGTGAGGCGGGGGGCCAGTACAATGAGCAGTTCTTC.

This chain uses TRBV6-6 with TRBJ2-5; TRBD2 agrees at 9 bases. TRBJ2-7 explains the end of the DNA better; the J call may be wrong. The CDR3 runs 15 residues. Germline lookup yields CDR1 MNHNY and CDR2 SVGAGI (reference sequence). The CDR3 nucleotides read TGTGCCAGCAGGTGGGGACTAGCTTCCTCCTACGAGCAGTACTTC. Translated, it gives CASRWGLASSYEQYF.

This CDR3 reads CASSRDYNEQFF. The CDR3 DNA is TGTGCCAGCAGCCGAGATTACAATGAGCAGTTCTTC. This chain connects TRBV5-4 to TRBJ2-1; D unresolved. The germline V and J ends were trimmed by 4 bases and 4 bases, with 6 bases remaining between them. Germline lookup yields CDR1 SGHNT and CDR2 YYREEE (reference sequence). The CDR3 has 12 amino acids.